Each of the 13 T cell receptor beta chains below was sequenced from the same sample in a study of T cell responses to AZD1222 COVID-19 vaccine. Sequencing used immunoSEQ multiplex PCR; TCRdb keeps in-frame clones, though not all of them. This sample yields 95,000 to 150,000 clones, of which 90% to 95% are seen a single time; more than 4.5% belongs to the top ten. The specimen was peripheral blood, collected 28 days after the second AZD1222 dose. These receptors all stem from an adult who received the AZD1222 COVID-19 vaccine.

This clone was seen a few times. CDR3 loop: CASSPELWPQHF. The CDR3, as DNA: TGCGCCAGCAGTCCAGAGCTATGGCCCCAGCATTTT. The V gene is TRBV10-2, the J gene TRBJ1-5; D ambiguous. Trimming pared 5 bases from V and 9 bases from J, leaving 11 bases between. Per germline, CDR1 WSHSY and CDR2 SAAADI. This CDR3 region has 12 residues.

This rearrangement joins TRBV18 to TRBJ2-3; D might be TRBD2 (6 bases). V lost 3 bases and J 0 bases, leaving 10 bases between the germline ends. The CDR3 length is 15 residues. Germline V gives CDR1 KGHSH, CDR2 LQKENI. This CDR3 is CASSPGTLSTDTQYF. The CDR3, as DNA: TGTGCCAGCTCACCCGGGACTTTAAGCACAGATACGCAGTATTTT.

The V gene is TRBV10-3, the J gene TRBJ1-5, with 8 bases fitting TRBD1. J gave up 8 bases and V 6 bases, and 6 bases lay outside the gene matches. The CDR3 runs 13 residues. From germline, CDR1 is ENHRY and CDR2 SYGVKD. The CDR3 sequence: CAISRDRPEPQHF. The CDR3 DNA is TGTGCCATCAGCCGGGACAGGCCCGAGCCCCAGCATTTT.

This chain links TRBV7-8 with TRBJ2-7; TRBD2 might be the D (5 bases). The V and J ends lost 5 bases and 3 bases respectively, with 11 bases between them. The CDR3 runs to 13 residues. Germline loops: CDR1 SGHVS, CDR2 FQNEAQ. The CDR3 sequence: CASSGRTHYEQYF. In nucleotides, the CDR3 is TGTGCCAGCAGCGGACGGACTCACTACGAGCAGTACTTC.

This chain connects TRBV11-2 to TRBJ2-5; TRBD2 matches 15 bases. The germline CDR1 and CDR2 sequences are SGHAT and FQNNGV. The CDR3 is made up of 19 amino acids. The junction had 8 bases not matched to a gene; V was cut back by 2 bases and J by 1 base. CDR3 coding DNA: TGTGCCAGCAGCTTAACCTGGACTAGCGGGGGGGGCCTCCAAGAGACCCAGTACTTC. Translating gives CASSLTWTSGGGLQETQYF.

The chain carries TRBV6-5 and TRBJ2-3; no clear D gene. The ends were cut back, 6 bases at V and 5 bases at J, with 15 bases in the middle. This CDR3 is 14 amino acids long. Per germline, CDR1 MNHEY and CDR2 SVGAGI. CDR3 nucleotide sequence: TGTGCCAGCAGAAGGCTAGGAAGTAAAGATACGCAGTATTTT. Translating gives CASRRLGSKDTQYF.

This chain uses TRBV7-3 with TRBJ2-2, with no clear D. Trimming pared 5 bases from V and 3 bases from J, leaving 13 bases between. The CDR3 spans 15 residues. Per germline, CDR1 SGHTA and CDR2 FQGTGA. CDR3 sequence: CASSPRGSYTGELFF. The DNA of the CDR3 is TGTGCCAGCAGCCCCCGCGGCTCCTACACCGGGGAGCTGTTTTTT.

CDR3 amino acids: CASSPQTSGPYNEQFF. CDR3 DNA: TGCGCCAGCAGCCCCCAGACTAGCGGGCCCTACAATGAGCAGTTCTTC. The chain has TRBV5-1 and TRBJ2-1; 10 positions agree with TRBD2. Germline V gene sequence: CDR1 SGHRS, CDR2 YFSETQ. V lost 4 bases to trimming and J lost 2 bases; unmatched junction nucleotides: 6. The CDR3 has 16 amino acids.

In nucleotides, the CDR3 is TGTGCCAGCTCCCGACAGGGATCCAACGTCCTGACTTTC. Protein sequence: CASSRQGSNVLTF. The chain is built from TRBV18 and TRBJ2-6; TRBD1 agrees at 7 bases. The CDR3 totals 13 residues. Trimming took 6 bases from V and 8 from J; bases not matched to a gene: 4. Germline values: CDR1 KGHSH, CDR2 LQKENI.

The J gene is TRBJ2-7, the V gene TRBV9; D gene uncertain. Trimming pared 4 bases from V and 7 bases from J, leaving 6 bases between. This CDR3 has 10 residues. Germline loops: CDR1 SGDLS, CDR2 YYNGEE. Here the CDR3 DNA reads TGTGCCAGCAGCTCATGGGAGCAGTACTTC. It yields the protein CASSSWEQYF.

The rearrangement joins TRBV19 to TRBJ1-1; TRBD1 agrees at 7 bases. V lost 2 bases, J lost 2 bases, and 5 bases stayed unmatched. CDR3 size: 15 residues. Germline assignment: CDR1 LNHDA and CDR2 SQIVND (reference sequence). CDR3 coding DNA: TGTGCCAGTAGTATACGAACAGGGGATAACACTGAAGCTTTCTTT. It codes for CASSIRTGDNTEAFF. Full variable domain (remainder filled in from reference TRBV19 and TRBJ1-1): DGGITQSPKYLFRKEGQNVTLSCEQNLNHDAMYWYRQDPGQGLRLIYYSQIVNDFQKGDIAEGYSVSREKKESFPLTVTSAQKNPTAFYLCASSIRTGDNTEAFFGQGTRLTVV.

The chain is built from TRBV28 and TRBJ2-3, with D unresolved. The CDR3 extends over 14 amino acids. Germline V gene data show CDR1 as MDHEN and CDR2 as SYDVKM. V lost 5 bases and J lost 2, with 11 bases in between. CDR3 in amino acids: CASSTPGPTDTQYF. The CDR3 DNA sequence: TGTGCCAGCAGTACCCCAGGCCCCACAGATACGCAGTATTTT. Variable domain in full (rest from reference TRBV28 and TRBJ2-3): DVKVTQSSRYLVKRTGEKVFLECVQDMDHENMFWYRQDPGLGLRLIYFSYDVKMKEKGDIPEGYSVSREKKERFSLILESASTNQTSMYLCASSTPGPTDTQYFGPGTRLTVL.

The chain is built from TRBV15 and TRBJ2-7, with TRBD1 identical over 10 bases. The V gene end was trimmed by 3 bases and the J gene end by 3 bases; junction bases not matched to a gene: 5. CDR3 length equals 15 residues. Germline CDR1 is LNHNV and CDR2 is YYDKDF (reference sequence). CDR3 region: CATSRGQGLNYEQYF. DNA for the CDR3: TGTGCCACCAGCAGGGGACAGGGGCTCAACTACGAGCAGTACTTC.